What follows is one T cell receptor (beta chain) and its context. Its specificity is not known. cDNA libraries for TCR beta contained unique molecular identifiers. From the PCR reads, TCRdb called clonotypes with MiXCR, one entry per CDR3 protein. In the table there are over 700,000 distinct CDR3 sequences, roughly 27% of which are singletons. The data belong to a study of post-analysis software for immune sequencing data. Study results and caveats: Clustering by F measure revealed strong co-clustering among samples prepared together in one batch. Controls had lower frequencies than patients of about 5 TRBV segments, which included TRBV5-6, TRBV5-1 and TRBV20-1.

CDR1 is SNHLY, CDR2 FYNNEI, per germline. V lost 4 bases and J lost 1, with 17 bases in between. The length of the CDR3 is 16 residues. V is TRBV2 and J is TRBJ2-7; the D is unclear. The receptor's source is a girl aged 10-17 years with multiple sclerosis. The specimen sequenced was blood. The CDR3, as DNA: TGTGCCAGCAGTGCCCTTGGCGAGCTCCCTTCCTACGAGCAGTACTTC. Translating gives CASSALGELPSYEQYF.